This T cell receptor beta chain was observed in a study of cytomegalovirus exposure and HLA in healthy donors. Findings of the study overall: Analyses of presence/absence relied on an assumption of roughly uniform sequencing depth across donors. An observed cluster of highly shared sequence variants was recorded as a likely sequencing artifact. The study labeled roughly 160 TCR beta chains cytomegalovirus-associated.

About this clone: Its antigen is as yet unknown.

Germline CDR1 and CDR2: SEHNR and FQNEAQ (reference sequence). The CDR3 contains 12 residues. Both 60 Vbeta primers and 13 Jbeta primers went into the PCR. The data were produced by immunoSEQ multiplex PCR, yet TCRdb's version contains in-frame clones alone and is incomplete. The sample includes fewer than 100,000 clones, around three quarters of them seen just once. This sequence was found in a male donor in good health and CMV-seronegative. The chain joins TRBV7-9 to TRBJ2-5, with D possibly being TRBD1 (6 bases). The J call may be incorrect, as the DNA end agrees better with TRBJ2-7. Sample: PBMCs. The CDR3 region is CASSYRVYEQYF. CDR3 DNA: TGTGCCAGCAGCTACAGGGTCTACGAGCAGTACTTC.